This T cell receptor beta chain derives from a study of blood T cells in healthy people across ages. Whole-study findings and limits: The long-lived group displayed more naive CD4+ cells, plus higher diversity, than the aged donors did.

Points on this clonotype: Its antigen is undetermined.

For the second PCR, which ran for about 7 to 12 cycles, a sample-barcoded 5' primer and a J-beta primer mix were used. TCRdb independently ran MiXCR on the 5' RACE reads; one entry per CDR3 protein. The data contain around 800,000 distinct CDR3 sequences, around a quarter of them singletons. The CDR3 spans 15 residues. Germline values: CDR1 MNHNS, CDR2 SASEGT. V was pared by 4 bases and J by 7 bases, with 8 bases of the junction left unmatched. The same data also contributed to another study, on T cells of mothers and their children. This second study notes: For cDNA synthesis, the complete extracted RNA was used (roughly 1.5 ug per 15 ul). The yield was over 8 million TCR beta CDR3 reads from each mother and approximately 3 million from each child.

The sequence derives from a boy aged 5-17 years in good health. The chain has TRBV6-1 and TRBJ2-1, with 9 bases matching TRBD2. Sequences were obtained from blood. This chain's CDR3 is CASSVAGAEGNEQFF. Written as DNA, the CDR3 is TGTGCCAGCAGTGTAGCGGGGGCAGAAGGAAATGAGCAGTTCTTC.